The source of this TCR beta chain is a study of cytomegalovirus exposure and HLA in healthy donors. With 60 Vbeta and 13 Jbeta primers, the PCR was carried out. The table came from immunoSEQ multiplex PCR; TCRdb's copy has only in-frame clones and leaves some out. The sample lists some 150,000 clones, about three quarters occurring once. The table lists this clone with a few counts. The antigen remains undetermined. The study, taken as a whole, reports: TCR beta sequences reportedly predicted most subjects' HLA-A and HLA-B alleles accurately. A later analysis found most CMV-associated TCR beta chains apparently HLA-restricted.

Germline CDR1 reads SGHNT; CDR2 reads YYREEE (reference sequence). The V and J ends lost 2 bases and 7 bases respectively, with 7 bases between them. The CDR3 loop spans 12 amino acids. The receptor was derived from a man aged 40-49 years in good health and CMV-seropositive. The chain joins TRBV5-4 to TRBJ2-1; D might be TRBD2 (5 bases). Sample: PBMCs. The CDR3 nucleotides read TGTGCCAGCAGCTTACCGGGGAATGAGCAGTTCTTC. It yields the protein CASSLPGNEQFF.